The clone carrying this T cell receptor beta chain was observed once. The data were taken from a study of blood T cell repertoires in COVID-19. The assay was immunoSEQ multiplex PCR, and TCRdb's table has in-frame clones only and misses some. The data hold about 140,000 clones, with 80% to 90% observed a single time. Germline V gene sequence: CDR1 SGHAT, CDR2 FQNNGV. V trimming: 5 bases; J trimming: 7 bases; junction bases outside the gene matches: 6. The CDR3 spans 15 residues. This sequence joins TRBV11-2 and TRBJ1-6; 9 bases agree with TRBD1. The specimen was peripheral blood. The clonotype comes from a woman in her thirties or forties with acute or convalescent COVID-19. For the CDR3, the DNA is TGTGCCAGCAGCGGACAGGGGCCCCAGAATTCACCCCTCCACTTT. Translated, it gives CASSGQGPQNSPLHF.